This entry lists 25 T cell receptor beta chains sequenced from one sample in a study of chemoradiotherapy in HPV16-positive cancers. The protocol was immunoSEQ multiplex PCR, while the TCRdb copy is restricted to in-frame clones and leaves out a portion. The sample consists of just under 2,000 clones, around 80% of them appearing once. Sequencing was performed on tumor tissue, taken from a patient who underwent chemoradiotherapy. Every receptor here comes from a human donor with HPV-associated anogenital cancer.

The CDR3 reads CASSPSGRIAYEQYF. The CDR3 DNA is TGTGCCAGCAGTCCAAGCGGGAGGATTGCCTACGAGCAGTACTTC. The V call is TRBV6-1, the J call TRBJ2-7, with 9 bases matching TRBD2. In germline, CDR1 is MNHNS, CDR2 SASEGT. The junction had 7 bases not matched to a gene; V was cut back by 5 bases and J by 2 bases. The CDR3 totals 15 residues.

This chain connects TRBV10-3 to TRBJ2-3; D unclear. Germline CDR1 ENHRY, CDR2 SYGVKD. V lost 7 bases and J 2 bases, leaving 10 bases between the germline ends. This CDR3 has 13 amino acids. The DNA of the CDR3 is TGTGCCATCACGCCGGACGCCACAGATACGCAGTATTTT. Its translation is CAITPDATDTQYF.

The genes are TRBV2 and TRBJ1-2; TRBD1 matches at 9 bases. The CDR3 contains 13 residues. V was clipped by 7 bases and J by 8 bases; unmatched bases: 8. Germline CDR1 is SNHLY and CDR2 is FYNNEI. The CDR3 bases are TGTGCCAGCAAAATTGGACAGGGGAACGGCTACACCTTC. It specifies CASKIGQGNGYTF.

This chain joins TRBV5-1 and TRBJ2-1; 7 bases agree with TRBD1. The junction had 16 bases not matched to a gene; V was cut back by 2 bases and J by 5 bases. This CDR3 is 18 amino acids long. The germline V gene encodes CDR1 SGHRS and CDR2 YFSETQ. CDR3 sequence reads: CASSFRLQGSSLNNEQFF. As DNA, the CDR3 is TGCGCCAGCAGCTTTAGACTACAGGGGTCGTCACTAAACAATGAGCAGTTCTTC.

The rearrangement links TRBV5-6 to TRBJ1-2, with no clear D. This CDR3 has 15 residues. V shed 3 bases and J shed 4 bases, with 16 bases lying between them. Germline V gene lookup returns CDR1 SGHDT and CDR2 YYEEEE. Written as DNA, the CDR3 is TGTGCCAGCAGCTCCGACCATGCCCCTGTCTATGGCTACACCTTC. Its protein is CASSSDHAPVYGYTF. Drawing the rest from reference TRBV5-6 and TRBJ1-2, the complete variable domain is DAGVTQSPTHLIKTRGQQVTLRCSPKSGHDTVSWYQQALGQGPQFIFQYYEEEERQRGNFPDRFSGHQFPNYSSELNVNALLLGDSALYLCASSSDHAPVYGYTFGSGTRLTVV.

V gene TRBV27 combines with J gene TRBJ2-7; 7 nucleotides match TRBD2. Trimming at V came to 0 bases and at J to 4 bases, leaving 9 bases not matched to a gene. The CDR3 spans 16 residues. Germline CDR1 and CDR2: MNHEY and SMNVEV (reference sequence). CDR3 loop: CASSLSFAGAPYEQYF. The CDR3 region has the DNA TGTGCCAGCAGTTTATCGTTCGCGGGAGCACCGTACGAGCAGTACTTC.

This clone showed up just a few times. CDR3 loop: CASREVVGRPNQPQHF. CDR3 nucleotides: TGTGCCAGCAGGGAGGTTGTCGGTAGGCCCAATCAGCCCCAGCATTTT. V gene TRBV2 combines with J gene TRBJ1-5; D gene uncertain. Trimming left V 6 bases short and J 3 bases short, with 18 bases between. The germline V gene encodes CDR1 SNHLY and CDR2 FYNNEI. The CDR3 runs 16 residues.

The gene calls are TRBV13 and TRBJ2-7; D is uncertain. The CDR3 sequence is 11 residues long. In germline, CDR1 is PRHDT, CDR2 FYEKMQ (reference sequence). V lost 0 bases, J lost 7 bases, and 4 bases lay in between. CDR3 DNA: TGTGCCAGCAGCTTAGGGCCGGAGCAGTACTTC. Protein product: CASSLGPEQYF.

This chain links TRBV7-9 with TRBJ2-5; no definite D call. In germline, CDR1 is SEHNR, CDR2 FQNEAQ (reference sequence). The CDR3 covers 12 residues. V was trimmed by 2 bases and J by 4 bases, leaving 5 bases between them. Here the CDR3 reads CASSLLSETQYF. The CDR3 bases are TGTGCCAGCAGCTTATTATCAGAGACCCAGTACTTC.

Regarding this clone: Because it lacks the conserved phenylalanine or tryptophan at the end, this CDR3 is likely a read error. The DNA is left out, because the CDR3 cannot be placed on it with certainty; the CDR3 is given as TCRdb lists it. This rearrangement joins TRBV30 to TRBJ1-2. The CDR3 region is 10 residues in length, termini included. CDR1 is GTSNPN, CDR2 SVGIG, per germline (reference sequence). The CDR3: CACTPPGPLI.

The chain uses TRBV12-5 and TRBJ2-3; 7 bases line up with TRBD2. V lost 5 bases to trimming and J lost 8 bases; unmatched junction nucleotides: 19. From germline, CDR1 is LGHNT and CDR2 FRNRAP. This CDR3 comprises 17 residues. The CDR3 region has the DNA TGTGCTAGTGGTCCCTTTTCAATAGCGGGCCAAATGGCTACGCAGTATTTT. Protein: CASGPFSIAGQMATQYF.

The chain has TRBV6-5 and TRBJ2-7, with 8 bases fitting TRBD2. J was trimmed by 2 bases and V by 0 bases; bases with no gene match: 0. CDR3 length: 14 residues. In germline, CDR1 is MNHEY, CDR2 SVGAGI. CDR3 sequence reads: CASSYSRGAYEQYF. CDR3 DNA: TGTGCCAGCAGTTACTCGCGGGGGGCCTACGAGCAGTACTTC.

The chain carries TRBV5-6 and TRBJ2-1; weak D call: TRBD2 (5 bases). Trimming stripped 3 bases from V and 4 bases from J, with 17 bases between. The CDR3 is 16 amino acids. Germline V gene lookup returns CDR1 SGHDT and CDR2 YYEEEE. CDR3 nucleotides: TGTGCCAGCAGCTCCCAGGACCAAAGAGGGTACAATGAGCAGTTCTTC. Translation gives CASSSQDQRGYNEQFF.

The CDR3: CASSYAAGGSYEQYF. CDR3 DNA sequence: TGTGCCAGCAGTTACGCAGCGGGAGGTAGCTACGAGCAGTACTTC. The genes are TRBV6-5 and TRBJ2-7, with 9 positions matching TRBD2. Germline trimming cut 2 bases from V and 3 bases from J; bases unmatched to any gene: 5. The CDR3 consists of 15 residues. Germline lookup yields CDR1 MNHEY and CDR2 SVGAGI.

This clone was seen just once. Here the CDR3 reads CASSEGSGANTDTQYF. For the CDR3, the DNA is TGTGCCAGCAGTGAAGGGTCGGGGGCCAATACAGATACGCAGTATTTT. The gene calls are TRBV2 and TRBJ2-3, with D perhaps matching TRBD1 or TRBD2 (6 bases each). The CDR3 loop spans 16 amino acids. Germline V gene sequence: CDR1 SNHLY, CDR2 FYNNEI. With 1 base removed from V and 3 bases from J, the gap between germline ends came to 14 bases.

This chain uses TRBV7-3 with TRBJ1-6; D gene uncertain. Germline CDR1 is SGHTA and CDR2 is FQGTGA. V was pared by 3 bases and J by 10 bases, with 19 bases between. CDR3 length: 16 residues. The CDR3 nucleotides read TGTGCCAGCAGCTTCGAGAGGACGGAGAATGGGTCACCCCTCCACTTT. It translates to CASSFERTENGSPLHF.

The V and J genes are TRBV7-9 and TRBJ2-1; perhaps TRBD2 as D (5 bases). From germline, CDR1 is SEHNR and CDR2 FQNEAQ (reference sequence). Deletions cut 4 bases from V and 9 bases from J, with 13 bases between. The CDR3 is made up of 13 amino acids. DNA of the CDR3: TGTGCCAGCAGCTACGGAGGTGTCAGTGAGCAGTTCTTC. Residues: CASSYGGVSEQFF.

The CDR3 bases are TGTGCCAGCAGCTTAATCGGTCCCGAGGAGACCCAGTACTTC. Protein product: CASSLIGPEETQYF. V usage is TRBV7-8 and J usage is TRBJ2-5; D remains ambiguous. Germline assignment: CDR1 SGHVS and CDR2 FQNEAQ. V was cut by 2 bases and J by 5 bases, with 12 bases left in between. The CDR3 extends over 14 amino acids.

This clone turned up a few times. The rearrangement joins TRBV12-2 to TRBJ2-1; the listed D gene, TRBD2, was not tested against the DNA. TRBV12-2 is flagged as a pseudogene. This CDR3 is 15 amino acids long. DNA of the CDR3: TGTGCAAGTCGCTCCCTAGCTCCTTACTACAATGAGCAGTTCTTC. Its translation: CASRSLAPYYNEQFF.

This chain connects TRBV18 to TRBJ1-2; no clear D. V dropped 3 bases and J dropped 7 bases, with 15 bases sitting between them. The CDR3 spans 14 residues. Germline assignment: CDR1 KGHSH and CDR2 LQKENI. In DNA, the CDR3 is TGTGCCAGCTCACCTGTAGAACGGAAGGCTGGCTACACCTTC. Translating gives CASSPVERKAGYTF.

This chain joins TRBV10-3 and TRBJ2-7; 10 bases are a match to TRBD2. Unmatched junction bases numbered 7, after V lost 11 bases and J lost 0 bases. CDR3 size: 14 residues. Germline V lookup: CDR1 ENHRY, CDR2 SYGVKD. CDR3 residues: CASAASGSSYEQYF. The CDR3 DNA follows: TGTGCCTCGGCAGCTAGCGGGAGCTCCTACGAGCAGTACTTC.

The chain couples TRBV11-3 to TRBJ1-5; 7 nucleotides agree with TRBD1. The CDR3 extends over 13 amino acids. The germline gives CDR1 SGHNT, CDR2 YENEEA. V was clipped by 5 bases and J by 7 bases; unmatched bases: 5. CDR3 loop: CASSATGNQPQHF. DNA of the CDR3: TGTGCCAGCAGCGCGACAGGGAACCAGCCCCAGCATTTT.

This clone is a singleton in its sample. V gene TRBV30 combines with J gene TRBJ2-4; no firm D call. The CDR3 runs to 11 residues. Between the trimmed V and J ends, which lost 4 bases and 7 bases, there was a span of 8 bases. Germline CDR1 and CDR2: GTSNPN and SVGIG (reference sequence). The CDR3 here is CAWTSSNIQYF. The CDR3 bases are TGTGCCTGGACGAGTTCGAACATTCAGTACTTC.

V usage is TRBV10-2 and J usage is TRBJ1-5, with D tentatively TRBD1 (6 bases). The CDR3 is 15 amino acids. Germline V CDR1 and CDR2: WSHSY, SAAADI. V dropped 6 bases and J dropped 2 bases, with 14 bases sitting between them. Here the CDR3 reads CASSRGAQGNQPQHF. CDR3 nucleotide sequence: TGCGCCAGCAGCCGGGGGGCGCAGGGCAATCAGCCCCAGCATTTT.

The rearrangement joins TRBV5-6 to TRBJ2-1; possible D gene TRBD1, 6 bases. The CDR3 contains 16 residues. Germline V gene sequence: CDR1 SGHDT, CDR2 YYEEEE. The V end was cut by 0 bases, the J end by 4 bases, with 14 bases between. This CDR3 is CASSLGGQWVYNEQFF. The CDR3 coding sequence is TGTGCCAGCAGCTTGGGGGGGCAATGGGTTTACAATGAGCAGTTCTTC. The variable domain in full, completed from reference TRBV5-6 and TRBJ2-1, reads DAGVTQSPTHLIKTRGQQVTLRCSPKSGHDTVSWYQQALGQGPQFIFQYYEEEERQRGNFPDRFSGHQFPNYSSELNVNALLLGDSALYLCASSLGGQWVYNEQFFGPGTRLTVL.